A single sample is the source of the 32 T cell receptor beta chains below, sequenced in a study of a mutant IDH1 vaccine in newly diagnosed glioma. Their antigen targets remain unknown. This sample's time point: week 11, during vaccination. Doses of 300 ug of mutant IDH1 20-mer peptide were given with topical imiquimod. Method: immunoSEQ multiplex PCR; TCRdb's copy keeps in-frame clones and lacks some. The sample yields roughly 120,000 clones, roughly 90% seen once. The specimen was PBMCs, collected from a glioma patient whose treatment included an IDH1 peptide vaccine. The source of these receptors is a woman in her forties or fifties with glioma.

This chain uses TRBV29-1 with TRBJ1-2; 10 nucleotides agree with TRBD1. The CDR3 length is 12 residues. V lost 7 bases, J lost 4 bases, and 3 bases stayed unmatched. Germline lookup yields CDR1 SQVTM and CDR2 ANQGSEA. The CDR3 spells CSGRTGGYGYTF. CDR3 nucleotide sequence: TGCAGCGGACGGACAGGGGGCTATGGCTACACCTTC.

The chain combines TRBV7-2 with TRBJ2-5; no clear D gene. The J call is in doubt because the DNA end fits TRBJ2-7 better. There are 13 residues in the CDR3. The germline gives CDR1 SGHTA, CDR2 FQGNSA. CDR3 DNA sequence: TGTGCCAGCAGCTTATTGGTCGACTACGAGCAGTACTTC. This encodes CASSLLVDYEQYF.

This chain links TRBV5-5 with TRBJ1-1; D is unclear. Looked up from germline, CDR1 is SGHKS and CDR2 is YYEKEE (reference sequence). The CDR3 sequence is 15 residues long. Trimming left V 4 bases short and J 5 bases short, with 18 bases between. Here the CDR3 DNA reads TGTGCCAGCAGCGATAACCGGGCCCCGGGAACTGAAGCTTTCTTT. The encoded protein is CASSDNRAPGTEAFF.

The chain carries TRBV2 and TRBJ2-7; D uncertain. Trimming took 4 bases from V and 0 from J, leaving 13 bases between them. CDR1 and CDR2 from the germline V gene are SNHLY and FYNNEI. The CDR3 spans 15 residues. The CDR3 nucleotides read TGTGCCAGCAGTGGGCGGCAAGATAGCTCCTACGAGCAGTACTTC. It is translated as CASSGRQDSSYEQYF.

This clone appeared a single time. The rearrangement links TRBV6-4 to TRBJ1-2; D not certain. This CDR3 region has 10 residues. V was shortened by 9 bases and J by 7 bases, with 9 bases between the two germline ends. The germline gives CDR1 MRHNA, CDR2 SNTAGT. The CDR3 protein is CARPLCGYTF. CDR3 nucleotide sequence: TGTGCCAGGCCTTTGTGTGGCTACACCTTC.

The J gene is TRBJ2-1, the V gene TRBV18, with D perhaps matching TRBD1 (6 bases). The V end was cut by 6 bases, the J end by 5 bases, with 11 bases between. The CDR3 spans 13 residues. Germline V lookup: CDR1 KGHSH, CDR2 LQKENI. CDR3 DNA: TGTGCCAGCTCTTGGACAGAAGACAATGAGCAGTTCTTC. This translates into CASSWTEDNEQFF. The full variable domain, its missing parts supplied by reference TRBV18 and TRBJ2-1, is NAGVMQNPRHLVRRRGQEARLRCSPMKGHSHVYWYRQLPEEGLKFMVYLQKENIIDESGMPKERFSAEFPKEGPSILRIQQVVRGDSAAYFCASSWTEDNEQFFGPGTRLTVL.

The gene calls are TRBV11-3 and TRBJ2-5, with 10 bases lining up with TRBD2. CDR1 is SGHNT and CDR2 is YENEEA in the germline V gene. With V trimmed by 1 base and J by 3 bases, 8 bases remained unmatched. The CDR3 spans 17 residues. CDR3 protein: CASSLGVTSGTEETQYF. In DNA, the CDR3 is TGTGCCAGCAGCTTAGGGGTTACTAGCGGGACGGAAGAGACCCAGTACTTC. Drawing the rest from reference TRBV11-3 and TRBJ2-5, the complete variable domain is EAGVVQSPRYKIIEKKQPVAFWCNPISGHNTLYWYLQNLGQGPELLIRYENEEAVDDSQLPKDRFSAERLKGVDSTLKIQPAELGDSAVYLCASSLGVTSGTEETQYFGPGTRLLVL.

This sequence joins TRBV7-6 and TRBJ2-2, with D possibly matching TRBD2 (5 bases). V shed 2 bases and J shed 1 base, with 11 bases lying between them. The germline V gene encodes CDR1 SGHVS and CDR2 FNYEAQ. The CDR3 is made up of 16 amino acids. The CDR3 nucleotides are TGTGCCAGCAGCTTAAGGGCGAGCGGGAACACCGGGGAGCTGTTTTTT. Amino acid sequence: CASSLRASGNTGELFF.

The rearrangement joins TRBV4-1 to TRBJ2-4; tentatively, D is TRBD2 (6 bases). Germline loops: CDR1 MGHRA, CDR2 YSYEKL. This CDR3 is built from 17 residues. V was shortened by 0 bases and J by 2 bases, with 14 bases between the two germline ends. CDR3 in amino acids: CASSQDGLGGTKNIQYF. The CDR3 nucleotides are TGCGCCAGCAGCCAAGACGGGCTGGGCGGGACCAAAAACATTCAGTACTTC.

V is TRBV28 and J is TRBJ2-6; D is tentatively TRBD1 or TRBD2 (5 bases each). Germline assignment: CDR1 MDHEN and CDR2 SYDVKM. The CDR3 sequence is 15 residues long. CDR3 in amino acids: CAVGTRAAGANVLTF. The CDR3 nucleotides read TGTGCTGTGGGGACCCGGGCCGCTGGGGCCAACGTCCTGACTTTC.

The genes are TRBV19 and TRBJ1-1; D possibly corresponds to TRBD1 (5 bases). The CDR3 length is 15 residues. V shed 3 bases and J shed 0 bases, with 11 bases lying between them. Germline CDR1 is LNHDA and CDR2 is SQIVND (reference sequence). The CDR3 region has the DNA TGTGCCAGTAGTATTGGGCGACAGATGAACACTGAAGCTTTCTTT. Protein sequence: CASSIGRQMNTEAFF. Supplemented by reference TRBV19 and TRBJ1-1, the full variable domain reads DGGITQSPKYLFRKEGQNVTLSCEQNLNHDAMYWYRQDPGQGLRLIYYSQIVNDFQKGDIAEGYSVSREKKESFPLTVTSAQKNPTAFYLCASSIGRQMNTEAFFGQGTRLTVV.

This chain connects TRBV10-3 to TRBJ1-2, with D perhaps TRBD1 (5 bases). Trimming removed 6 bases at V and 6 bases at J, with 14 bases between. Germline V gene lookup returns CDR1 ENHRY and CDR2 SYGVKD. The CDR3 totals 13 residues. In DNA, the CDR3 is TGTGCCATCAGGGGAGGGGACTTCGATGGCTACACCTTC. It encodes CAIRGGDFDGYTF.

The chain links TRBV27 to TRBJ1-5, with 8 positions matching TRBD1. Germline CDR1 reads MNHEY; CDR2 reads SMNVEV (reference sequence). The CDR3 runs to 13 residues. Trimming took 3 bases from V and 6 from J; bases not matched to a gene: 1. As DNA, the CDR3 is TGTGCCAGCAGTTTGACAGGGGTTCAGCCCCAGCATTTT. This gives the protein CASSLTGVQPQHF.

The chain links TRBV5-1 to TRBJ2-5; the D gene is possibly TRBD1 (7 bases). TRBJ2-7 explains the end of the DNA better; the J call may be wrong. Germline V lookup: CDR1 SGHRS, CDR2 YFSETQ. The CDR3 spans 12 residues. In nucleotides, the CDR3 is TGCGCCAGGCGCGGGGACAGATACGAGCAGTACTTC. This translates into CARRGDRYEQYF.

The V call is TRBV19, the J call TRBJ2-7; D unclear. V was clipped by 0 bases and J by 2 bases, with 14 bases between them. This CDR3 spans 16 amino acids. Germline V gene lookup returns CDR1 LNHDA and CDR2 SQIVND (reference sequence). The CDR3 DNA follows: TGTGCCAGTAGTATAGATGCGGAACAGTACACCTACGAGCAGTACTTC. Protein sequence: CASSIDAEQYTYEQYF. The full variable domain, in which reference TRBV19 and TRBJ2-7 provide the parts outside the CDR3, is DGGITQSPKYLFRKEGQNVTLSCEQNLNHDAMYWYRQDPGQGLRLIYYSQIVNDFQKGDIAEGYSVSREKKESFPLTVTSAQKNPTAFYLCASSIDAEQYTYEQYFGPGTRLTVT.

In DNA form, the CDR3 reads TGTGCCAGTAGAGGGCGGGTCTCCTACGAGCAGTACTTC. Translating gives CASRGRVSYEQYF. The chain couples TRBV19 to TRBJ2-7; TRBD2 is a possible D gene (5 bases). CDR1 LNHDA and CDR2 SQIVND come from the germline V gene (reference sequence). This CDR3 region has 13 residues. V was shortened by 6 bases and J by 0 bases, with 9 bases between the two germline ends.

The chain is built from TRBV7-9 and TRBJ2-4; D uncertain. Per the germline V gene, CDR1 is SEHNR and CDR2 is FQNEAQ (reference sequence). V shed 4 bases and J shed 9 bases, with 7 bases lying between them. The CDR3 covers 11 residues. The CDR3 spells CASSSPGIQYF. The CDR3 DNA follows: TGTGCCAGCAGCTCTCCAGGCATTCAGTACTTC. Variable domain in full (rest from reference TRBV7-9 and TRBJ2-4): DTGVSQNPRHKITKRGQNVTFRCDPISEHNRLYWYRQTLGQGPEFLTYFQNEAQLEKSRLLSDRFSAERPKGSFSTLEIQRTEQGDSAMYLCASSSPGIQYFGAGTRLSVL.

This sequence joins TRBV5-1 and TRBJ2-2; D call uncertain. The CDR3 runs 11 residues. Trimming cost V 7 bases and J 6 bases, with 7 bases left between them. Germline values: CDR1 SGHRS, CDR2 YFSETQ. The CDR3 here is CASEEAGELFF. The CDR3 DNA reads TGCGCCAGCGAAGAGGCCGGGGAGCTGTTTTTT.

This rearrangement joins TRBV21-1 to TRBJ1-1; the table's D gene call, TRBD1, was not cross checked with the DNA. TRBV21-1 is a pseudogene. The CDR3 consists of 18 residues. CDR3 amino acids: CASSKGAAGGVRNTEAFF. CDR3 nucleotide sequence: TGTGCCAGCAGCAAAGGGGCAGCAGGGGGCGTTAGGAACACTGAAGCTTTCTTT.

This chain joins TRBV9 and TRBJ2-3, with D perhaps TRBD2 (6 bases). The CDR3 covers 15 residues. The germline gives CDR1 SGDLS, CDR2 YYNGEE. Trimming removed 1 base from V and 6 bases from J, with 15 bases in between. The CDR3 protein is CASSVLSGEVDTQYF. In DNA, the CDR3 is TGTGCCAGCAGCGTACTGTCGGGAGAAGTGGATACGCAGTATTTT.

The CDR3 DNA reads as TGTGCCAGCAGCTGGAGTATAGGCGGGGAGCTGTTTTTT. This sequence encodes CASSWSIGGELFF. The rearrangement uses TRBV6-6 and TRBJ2-2; D is ambiguous. This CDR3 has 13 residues. Germline V lookup: CDR1 MNHNY, CDR2 SVGAGI (reference sequence). Trimming left V 6 bases short and J 7 bases short, with 12 bases between.

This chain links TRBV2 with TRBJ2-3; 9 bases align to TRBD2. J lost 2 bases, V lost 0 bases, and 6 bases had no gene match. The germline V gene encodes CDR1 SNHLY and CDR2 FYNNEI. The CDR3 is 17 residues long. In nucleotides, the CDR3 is TGTGCCAGCAGTGAAGCTCGACTAGCGGCCAACACAGATACGCAGTATTTT. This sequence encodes CASSEARLAANTDTQYF.

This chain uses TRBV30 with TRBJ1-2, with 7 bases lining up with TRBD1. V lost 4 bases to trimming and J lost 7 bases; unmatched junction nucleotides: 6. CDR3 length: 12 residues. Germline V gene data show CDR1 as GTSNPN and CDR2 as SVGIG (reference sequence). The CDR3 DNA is TGTGCCTGGACGGAGGGGGCGGGTGGCTACACCTTC. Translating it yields CAWTEGAGGYTF.

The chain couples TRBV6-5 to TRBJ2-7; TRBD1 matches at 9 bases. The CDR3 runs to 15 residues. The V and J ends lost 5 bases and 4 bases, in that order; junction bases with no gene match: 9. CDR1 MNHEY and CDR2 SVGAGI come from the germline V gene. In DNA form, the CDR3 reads TGTGCCAGCAGTAACCCGACAGGGGGGGGTTACGAGCAGTACTTC. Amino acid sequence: CASSNPTGGGYEQYF.

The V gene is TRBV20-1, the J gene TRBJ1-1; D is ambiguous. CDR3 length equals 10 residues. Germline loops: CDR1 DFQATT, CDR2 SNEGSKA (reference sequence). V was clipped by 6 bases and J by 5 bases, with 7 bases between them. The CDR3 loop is CSAWHTEAFF. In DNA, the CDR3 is TGCAGTGCCTGGCATACTGAAGCTTTCTTT.

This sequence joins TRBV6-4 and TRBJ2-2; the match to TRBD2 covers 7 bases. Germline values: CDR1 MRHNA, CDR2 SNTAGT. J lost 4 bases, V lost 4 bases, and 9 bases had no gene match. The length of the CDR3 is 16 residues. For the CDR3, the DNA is TGTGCCAGCAGTGCGGTCGGGGGGTCGACCACCGGGGAGCTGTTTTTT. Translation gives CASSAVGGSTTGELFF.

The CDR3 bases are TGTGCCAGCTCACCAGAGTACGGGACCTACGAGCAGTACTTC. Translated: CASSPEYGTYEQYF. V gene TRBV18 combines with J gene TRBJ2-7; TRBD2 might be the D (5 bases). Germline assignment: CDR1 KGHSH and CDR2 LQKENI. The CDR3 contains 14 residues. The germline V and J ends were trimmed by 2 bases and 2 bases, with 10 bases remaining between them.

CDR3 nucleotide sequence: TGTGCCAGCAGCCCCTCGCGGGAGAGGCCCCAAGAGACCCAGTACTTC. Amino acids: CASSPSRERPQETQYF. The V gene is TRBV11-2, the J gene TRBJ2-5; 7 positions agree with TRBD2. J was trimmed by 1 base and V by 5 bases; bases with no gene match: 10. Germline CDR1 SGHAT, CDR2 FQNNGV. CDR3 size: 16 residues.

CDR3 sequence reads: CAWSTNSGNTIYF. CDR3 in DNA: TGTGCCTGGAGCACCAACTCTGGAAACACCATATATTTT. This chain connects TRBV30 to TRBJ1-3; no clear D. Trimming took off 3 bases at V and 0 bases at J, with 6 bases between the two ends. The CDR3 length is 13 residues. Germline assignment: CDR1 GTSNPN and CDR2 SVGIG (reference sequence).

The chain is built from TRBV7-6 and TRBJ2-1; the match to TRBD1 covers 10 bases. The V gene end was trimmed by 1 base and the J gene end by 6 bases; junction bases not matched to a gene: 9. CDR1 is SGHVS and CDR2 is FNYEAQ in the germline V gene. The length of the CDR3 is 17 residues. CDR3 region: CASSLVDLRDRGNEQFF. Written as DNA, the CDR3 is TGTGCCAGCAGCTTAGTTGATCTTCGGGACAGGGGCAATGAGCAGTTCTTC. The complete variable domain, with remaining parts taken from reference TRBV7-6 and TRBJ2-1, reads GAGVSQSPRYKVTKRGQDVALRCDPISGHVSLYWYRQALGQGPEFLTYFNYEAQQDKSGLPNDRFSAERPEGSISTLTIQRTEQRDSAMYRCASSLVDLRDRGNEQFFGPGTRLTVL.

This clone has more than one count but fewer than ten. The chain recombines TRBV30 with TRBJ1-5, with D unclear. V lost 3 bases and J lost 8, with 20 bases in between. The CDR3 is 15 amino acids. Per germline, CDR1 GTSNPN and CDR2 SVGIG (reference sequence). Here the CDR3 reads CAWRKPPRDSKPQHF. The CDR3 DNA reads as TGTGCCTGGAGAAAACCTCCCCGGGATTCCAAGCCCCAGCATTTT.

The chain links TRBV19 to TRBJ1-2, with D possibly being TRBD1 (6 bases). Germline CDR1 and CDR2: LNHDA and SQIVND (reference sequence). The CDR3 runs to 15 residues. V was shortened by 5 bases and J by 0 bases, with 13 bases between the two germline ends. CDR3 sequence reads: CASSLWTESNYGYTF. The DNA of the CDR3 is TGTGCCAGTAGTCTCTGGACAGAGTCTAACTATGGCTACACCTTC.